This T cell receptor beta chain comes out of a study of T cells in Graves' hyperthyroidism and ophthalmopathy. This clonotype has at least ten counts. What was amplified from RNA transcripts were TCR beta CDR3 regions. When the TCR CDR3 underwent first-round RT-PCR, the HTBI primer set was used. TCRdb re-derived calls from the multiplex PCR reads in MiXCR, one entry per CDR3 protein. The sample has nearly 250,000 distinct CDR3 sequences; about a sixth are singletons. This CDR3 comprises 12 residues. J was trimmed by 7 bases and V by 5 bases; bases with no gene match: 3. The germline V gene has CDR1 SGHAT and CDR2 FQNNGV.

Sequences were obtained from blood. V is TRBV11-2 and J is TRBJ1-1; 8 bases map to TRBD1. The sequence was collected from a young woman with Graves' ophthalmopathy. DNA for the CDR3: TGTGCCAGCAGCAGGACAGGGAGTGAAGCTTTCTTT. This sequence encodes CASSRTGSEAFF. Filled out from reference TRBV11-2 and TRBJ1-1, the complete variable domain reads EAGVAQSPRYKIIEKRQSVAFWCNPISGHATLYWYQQILGQGPKLLIQFQNNGVVDDSQLPKDRFSAERLKGVDSTLKIQPAKLEDSAVYLCASSRTGSEAFFGQGTRLTVV.